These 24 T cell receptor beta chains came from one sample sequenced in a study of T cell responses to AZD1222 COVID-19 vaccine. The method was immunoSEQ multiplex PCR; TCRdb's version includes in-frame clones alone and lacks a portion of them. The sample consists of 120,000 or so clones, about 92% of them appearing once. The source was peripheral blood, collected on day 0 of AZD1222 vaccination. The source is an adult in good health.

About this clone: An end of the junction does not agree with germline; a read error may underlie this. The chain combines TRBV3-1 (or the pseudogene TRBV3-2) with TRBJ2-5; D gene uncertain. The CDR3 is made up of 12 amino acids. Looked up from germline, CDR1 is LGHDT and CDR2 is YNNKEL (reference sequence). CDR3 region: CASSLQIHALHF. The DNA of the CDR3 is TGTGCCAGCAGCCTACAAATACATGCTCTCCACTTC.

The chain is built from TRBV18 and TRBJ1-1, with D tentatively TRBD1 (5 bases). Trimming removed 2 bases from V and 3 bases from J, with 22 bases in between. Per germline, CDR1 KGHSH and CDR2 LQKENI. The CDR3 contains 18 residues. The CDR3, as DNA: TGTGCCAGCTCACCAAGGAGGGGAATGGCTTTAGGGGACACTGAAGCTTTCTTT. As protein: CASSPRRGMALGDTEAFF.

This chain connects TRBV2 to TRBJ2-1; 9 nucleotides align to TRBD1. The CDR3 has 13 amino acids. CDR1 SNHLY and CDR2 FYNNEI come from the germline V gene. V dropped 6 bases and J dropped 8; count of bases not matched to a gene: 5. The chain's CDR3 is CASSIWTGDEQFF. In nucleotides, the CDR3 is TGTGCCAGCAGCATTTGGACAGGGGATGAGCAGTTCTTC.

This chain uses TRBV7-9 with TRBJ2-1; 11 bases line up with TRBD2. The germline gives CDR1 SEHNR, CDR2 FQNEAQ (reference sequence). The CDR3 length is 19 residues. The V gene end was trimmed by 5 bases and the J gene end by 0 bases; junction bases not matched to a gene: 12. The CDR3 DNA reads TGTGCCAGCAGCAGACCGGGACTAGCGGTTATGAGCTCCTACAATGAGCAGTTCTTC. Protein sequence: CASSRPGLAVMSSYNEQFF.

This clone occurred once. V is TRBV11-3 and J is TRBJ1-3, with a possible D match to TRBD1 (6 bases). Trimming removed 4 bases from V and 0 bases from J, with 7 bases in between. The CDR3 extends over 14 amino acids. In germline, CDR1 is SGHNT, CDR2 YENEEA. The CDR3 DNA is TGTGCCAGCAGCTCAGGGGTCTCTGGAAACACCATATATTTT. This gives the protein CASSSGVSGNTIYF.

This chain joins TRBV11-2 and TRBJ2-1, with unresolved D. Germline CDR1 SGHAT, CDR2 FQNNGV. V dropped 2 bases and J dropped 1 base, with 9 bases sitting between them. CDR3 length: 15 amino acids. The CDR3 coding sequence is TGTGCCAGCAGCTTATATAGCTCGTCCTACAATGAGCAGTTCTTC. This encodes CASSLYSSSYNEQFF.

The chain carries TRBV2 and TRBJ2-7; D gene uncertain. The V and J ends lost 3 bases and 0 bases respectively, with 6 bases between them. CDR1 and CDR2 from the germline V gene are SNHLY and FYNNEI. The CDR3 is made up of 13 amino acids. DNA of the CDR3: TGTGCCAGCAGTGAGTTTAGCTCCTACGAGCAGTACTTC. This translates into CASSEFSSYEQYF. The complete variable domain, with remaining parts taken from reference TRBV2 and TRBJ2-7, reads EPEVTQTPSHQVTQMGQEVILRCVPISNHLYFYWYRQILGQKVEFLVSFYNNEISEKSEIFDDQFSVERPDGSNFTLKIRSTKLEDSAMYFCASSEFSSYEQYFGPGTRLTVT.

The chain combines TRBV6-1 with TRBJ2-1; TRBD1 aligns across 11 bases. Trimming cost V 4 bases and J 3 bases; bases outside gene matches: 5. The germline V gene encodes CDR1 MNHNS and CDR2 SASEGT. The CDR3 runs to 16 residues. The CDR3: CASSARGQGVYNEQFF. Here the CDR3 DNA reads TGTGCCAGCAGTGCCCGGGGACAGGGGGTCTACAATGAGCAGTTCTTC.

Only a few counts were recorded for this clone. The CDR3 is CASSRGYGYTF. CDR3 coding DNA: TGTGCCAGCAGCAGGGGCTATGGCTACACCTTC. The rearrangement joins TRBV16 to TRBJ1-2; possibly TRBD1 for D (5 bases). The V gene lost 5 bases and the J gene lost 4 bases, with 5 bases spanning the gap. Germline CDR1 and CDR2: KGHSY and FQNENV. The CDR3 extends over 11 amino acids.

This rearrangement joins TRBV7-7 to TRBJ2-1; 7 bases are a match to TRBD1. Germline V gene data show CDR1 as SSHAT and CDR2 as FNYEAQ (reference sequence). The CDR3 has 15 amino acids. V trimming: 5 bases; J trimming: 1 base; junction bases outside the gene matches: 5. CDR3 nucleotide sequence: TGTGCCAGCAGCACCGACAGGGTATCCTACAATGAGCAGTTCTTC. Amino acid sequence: CASSTDRVSYNEQFF. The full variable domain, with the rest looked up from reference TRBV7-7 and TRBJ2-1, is GAGVSQSPRYKVTKRGQDVTLRCDPISSHATLYWYQQALGQGPEFLTYFNYEAQPDKSGLPSDRFSAERPEGSISTLTIQRTEQRDSAMYRCASSTDRVSYNEQFFGPGTRLTVL.

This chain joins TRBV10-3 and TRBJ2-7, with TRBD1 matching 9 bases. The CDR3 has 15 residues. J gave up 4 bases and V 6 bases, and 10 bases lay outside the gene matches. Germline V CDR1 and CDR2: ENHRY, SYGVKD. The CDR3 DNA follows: TGTGCCATCAGCAGCCCTACAGGGGGCTCGTACGAGCAGTACTTC. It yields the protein CAISSPTGGSYEQYF.

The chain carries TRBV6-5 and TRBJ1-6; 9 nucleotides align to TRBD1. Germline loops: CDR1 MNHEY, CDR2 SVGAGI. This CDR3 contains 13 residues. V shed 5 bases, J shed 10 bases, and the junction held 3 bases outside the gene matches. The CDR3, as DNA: TGTGCCAGCAGTCGGACAGGGGAATCACCCCTCCACTTT. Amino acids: CASSRTGESPLHF.

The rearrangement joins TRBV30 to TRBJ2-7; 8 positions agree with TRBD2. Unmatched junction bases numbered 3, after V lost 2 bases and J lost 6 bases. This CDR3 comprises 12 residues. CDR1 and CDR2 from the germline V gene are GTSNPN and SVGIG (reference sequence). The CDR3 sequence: CAWSSGGAEQYF. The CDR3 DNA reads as TGTGCCTGGAGTTCGGGGGGGGCCGAGCAGTACTTC. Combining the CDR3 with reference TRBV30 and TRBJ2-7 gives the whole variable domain SQTIHQWPATLVQPVGSPLSLECTVEGTSNPNLYWYRQAAGRGLQLLFYSVGIGQISSEVPQNLSASRPQDRQFILSSKKLLLSDSGFYLCAWSSGGAEQYFGPGTRLTVT.

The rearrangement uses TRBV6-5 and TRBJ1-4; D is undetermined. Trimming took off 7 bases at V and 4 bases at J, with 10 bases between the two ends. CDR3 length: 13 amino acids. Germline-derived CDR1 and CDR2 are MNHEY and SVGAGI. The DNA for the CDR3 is TGTGCCAGCACTCAGGACTTTAATGAAAAACTGTTTTTT. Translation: CASTQDFNEKLFF.

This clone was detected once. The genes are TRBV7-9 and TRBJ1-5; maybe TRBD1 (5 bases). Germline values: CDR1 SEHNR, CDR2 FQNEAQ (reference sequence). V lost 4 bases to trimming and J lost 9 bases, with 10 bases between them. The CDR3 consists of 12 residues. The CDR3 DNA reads TGTGCCAGCAGCTCTCCGGGGGGGCCCCAGCATTTT. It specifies CASSSPGGPQHF.

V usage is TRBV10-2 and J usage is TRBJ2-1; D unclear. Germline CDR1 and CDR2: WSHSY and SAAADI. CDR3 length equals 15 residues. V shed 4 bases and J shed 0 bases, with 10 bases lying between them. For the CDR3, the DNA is TGCGCCAGCAGTGTCGGACCCCCCTCCTACAATGAGCAGTTCTTC. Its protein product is CASSVGPPSYNEQFF.

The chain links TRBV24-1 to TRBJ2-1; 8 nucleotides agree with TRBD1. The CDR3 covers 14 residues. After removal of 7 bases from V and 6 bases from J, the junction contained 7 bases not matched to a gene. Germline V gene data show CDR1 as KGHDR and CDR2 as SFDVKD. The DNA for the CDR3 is TGTGCCACCAGGGGGACAGGAGACCTCAATGAGCAGTTCTTC. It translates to CATRGTGDLNEQFF.

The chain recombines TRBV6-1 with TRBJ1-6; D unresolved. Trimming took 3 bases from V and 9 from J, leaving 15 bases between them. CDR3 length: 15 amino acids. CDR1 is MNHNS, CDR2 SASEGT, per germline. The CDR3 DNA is TGTGCCAGCAGTGAGGTCTCCGGTCTGGGTTCACCCCTCCACTTT. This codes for CASSEVSGLGSPLHF.

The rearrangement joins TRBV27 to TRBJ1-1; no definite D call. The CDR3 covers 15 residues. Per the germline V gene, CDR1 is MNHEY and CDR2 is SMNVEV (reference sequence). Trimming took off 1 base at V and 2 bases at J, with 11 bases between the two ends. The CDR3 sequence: CASSLLKAVNTEAFF. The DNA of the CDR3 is TGTGCCAGCAGTTTATTGAAGGCGGTAAACACTGAAGCTTTCTTT.

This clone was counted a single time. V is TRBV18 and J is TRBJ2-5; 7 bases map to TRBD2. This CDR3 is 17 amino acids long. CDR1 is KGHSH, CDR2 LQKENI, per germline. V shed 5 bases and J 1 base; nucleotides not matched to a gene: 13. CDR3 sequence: CASSGKHRDYLQETQYF. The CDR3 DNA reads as TGTGCCAGCTCAGGCAAACACCGGGACTACCTCCAAGAGACCCAGTACTTC.

CDR3 bases: TGTGCCAGCAGTTCACTTGGTGGCAGCCGACGGAATGAGCAGTTCTTC. It yields the protein CASSSLGGSRRNEQFF. This sequence joins TRBV27 and TRBJ2-1; D is ambiguous. The CDR3 totals 16 residues. The V gene lost 4 bases and the J gene lost 7 bases, with 20 bases spanning the gap. The germline V gene encodes CDR1 MNHEY and CDR2 SMNVEV (reference sequence).

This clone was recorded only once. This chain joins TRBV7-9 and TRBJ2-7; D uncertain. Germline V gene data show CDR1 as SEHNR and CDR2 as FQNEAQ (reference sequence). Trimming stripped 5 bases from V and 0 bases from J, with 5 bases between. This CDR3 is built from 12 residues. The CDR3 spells CASSTASYEQYF. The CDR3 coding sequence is TGTGCCAGCAGCACGGCCTCCTACGAGCAGTACTTC.

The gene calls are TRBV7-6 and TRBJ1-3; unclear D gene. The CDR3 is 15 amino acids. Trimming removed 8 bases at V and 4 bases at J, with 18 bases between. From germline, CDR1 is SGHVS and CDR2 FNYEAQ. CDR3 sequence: CASGLGYEKGNTIYF. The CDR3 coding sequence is TGTGCCAGCGGTCTGGGGTACGAGAAAGGAAACACCATATATTTT.

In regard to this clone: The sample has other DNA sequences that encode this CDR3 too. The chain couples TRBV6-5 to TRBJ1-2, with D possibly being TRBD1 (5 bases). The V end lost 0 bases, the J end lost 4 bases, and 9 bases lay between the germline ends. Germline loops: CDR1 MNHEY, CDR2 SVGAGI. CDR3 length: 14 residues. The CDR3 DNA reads TGTGCCAGCAGTTACTCGGGGCAGTTCTATGGCTACACCTTC. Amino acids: CASSYSGQFYGYTF.